The following is a TCR beta chain sequence with its context. Its cognate antigen is unknown. TCRdb redid the calling of the reads with MiXCR, one entry per CDR3 protein. Of 200,000 or so distinct CDR3 sequences listed, around 35% are singletons. This sample is drawn from a study of T cell repertoires in cytomegalovirus infection. Study summary: Both recently identified HLA-C-restricted and well-studied HLA-B-restricted CMV epitopes were used in the study.

J was trimmed by 2 bases and V by 6 bases; bases with no gene match: 4. Germline CDR1 and CDR2: SQVTM and ANQGSEA. The CDR3 consists of 12 residues. The specimen comprised CD8+ T cells from cultured PBMCs, sampled from culture after CMV antigen stimulation. The chain employs TRBV29-1 and TRBJ2-7, with TRBD1 matching over 7 bases. The sequence came from a human donor in good health (CMV status not recorded). Some clones in this sample may be carry-over from other donors' samples. The CDR3 nucleotides are TGCAGCGTACGTCAGGGGGCCTACGAGCAGTACTTC. This sequence encodes CSVRQGAYEQYF.